This TCR beta chain was sequenced for a study of neurological immune-mediated disorders. Study findings and constraints: No CDR3 amino acid sequences recurred among expanded clones across subjects, suggesting private repertoires in all groups.

In its sample, this clonotype was seen many times. Its antigen is unidentified. Time point reported: longitudinal time-point 2. Synthesis of cDNA was carried out by template-switch 5'RACE. The reaction used 10-nucleotide random UMIs. MiXCR, run by TCRdb on the 5' RACE reads, gives a single entry per CDR3 protein. The sample includes under 100,000 distinct CDR3 sequences, over 10% of them seen just once. Source material: PBMCs. This TCR was sampled from a female donor with HTLV-1-associated myelopathy (HAM/TSP).

DNA for the CDR3: TGTGCCAGCAGCCAAGACGGGACAGGTTACAATGAGCAGTTCTTC. It codes for CASSQDGTGYNEQFF. The genes are TRBV3-1 and TRBJ2-1; 8 bases are shared with TRBD1. Unmatched junction bases numbered 2, after V lost 0 bases and J lost 4 bases. CDR1 is LGHDT, CDR2 YNNKEL, per germline (reference sequence). The CDR3 extends over 15 amino acids.